This TCR beta chain was retrieved from a study of preoperative IRX-2 immunotherapy in early breast cancer. The treatment was: preoperative locoregional IRX-2 cytokine immunotherapy. Samples came from a phase Ib trial of preoperative locoregional IRX-2 cytokine immunotherapy. Clones were read by immunoSEQ multiplex PCR, and TCRdb kept only the in-frame ones, dropping some. The table lists approximately 1,200 clones, over 70% of them singletons, with around 8% in the top ten. CDR3 length equals 15 residues. Deletions cut 6 bases from V and 2 bases from J, with 17 bases between. Per germline, CDR1 MDHEN and CDR2 SYDVKM.

The rearrangement links TRBV28 to TRBJ2-7; the D is unclear. The sequence derives from a human donor with breast cancer. The specimen comprised tumor tissue, sampled after IRX-2 immunotherapy. The CDR3: CASSRAMGSPYEQYF. The CDR3 DNA sequence: TGTGCCAGCAGCCGAGCTATGGGTTCGCCCTACGAGCAGTACTTC.